The clone carrying this TCR beta chain was seen ten or more times. Its target is not known. This specimen comes from a study of T-cell reconstitution after alpha-beta-depleted transplantation in children. General study results and limits: A year had passed since transplant, and T-cell counts and diversity by then came mostly from newly produced T cells. Where some patients showed high TCRbeta diversity at day 60, it came from recipient T cells and thymic progenitors that had survived. Expanded graft clones, several hundred of them, were reportedly the source of alpha-beta T cells about two months after transplant.

V was pared by 6 bases and J by 9 bases, with 13 bases between. This CDR3 has 12 amino acids. CDR1 and CDR2 (germline): MNHEY, SVGAGI. Molecular barcoding with unique molecular identifiers was used for the TCRbeta library. TCRdb fed the PCR reads into MiXCR, producing one record per CDR3 protein. The data contain tens of thousands of distinct CDR3 sequences, about a sixth of them seen just once; the ten biggest clones take up approximately 40%. V usage is TRBV6-5 and J usage is TRBJ2-3, with D perhaps matching TRBD2 (5 bases). The sample was PBMCs, mostly from graft donor cells, taken 60 days after TCRalphabeta/CD19-depleted stem cell transplant. The clonotype was recovered from a male patient between 2 and 9 years old who had a stem cell transplant for acute lymphoblastic leukemia, so the T cells may come from the graft donor. DNA for the CDR3: TGTGCCAGCAGACGGGAAGGCGGCACGCAGTATTTT. Amino acid sequence: CASRREGGTQYF.